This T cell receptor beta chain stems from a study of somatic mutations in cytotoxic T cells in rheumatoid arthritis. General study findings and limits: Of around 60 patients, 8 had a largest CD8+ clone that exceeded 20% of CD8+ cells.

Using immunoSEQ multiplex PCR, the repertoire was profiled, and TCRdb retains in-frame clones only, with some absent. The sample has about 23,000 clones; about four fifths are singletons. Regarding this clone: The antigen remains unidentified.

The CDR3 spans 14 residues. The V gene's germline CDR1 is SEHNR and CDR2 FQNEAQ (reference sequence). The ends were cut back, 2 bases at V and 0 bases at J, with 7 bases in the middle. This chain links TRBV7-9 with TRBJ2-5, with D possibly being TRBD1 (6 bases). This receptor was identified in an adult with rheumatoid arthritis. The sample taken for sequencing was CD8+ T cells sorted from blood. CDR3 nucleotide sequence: TGTGCCAGCAGCTTACAGGGGTACCAAGAGACCCAGTACTTC. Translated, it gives CASSLQGYQETQYF.